This T cell receptor beta chain was recorded in a study of blood T cell repertoires in COVID-19. CDR1 and CDR2 from the germline V gene are SGHRS and YFSETQ. The CDR3 is 17 amino acids. V shed 0 bases and J shed 5 bases, with 17 bases lying between them. Sequenced by immunoSEQ multiplex PCR; TCRdb stores in-frame clones only, minus some. The repertoire holds more than 200,000 clones, 86% seen once, with about 2% in the top ten. The sequence derives from a woman aged 45-59 years with acute or convalescent COVID-19. This chain joins TRBV5-1 and TRBJ2-2; possible D gene TRBD1, 6 bases. The source material was peripheral blood. The CDR3 region has the DNA TGCGCCAGCAGCTTGGGGATCAACAGGGTTCAAACCGGGGAGCTGTTTTTT. Translating it yields CASSLGINRVQTGELFF.